The 28 T cell receptor beta chains below all came from one sample that was sequenced in a study of cytomegalovirus exposure and HLA in healthy donors (dated by TCRdb to about 2017). Library creation used the immunoSEQ multiplex PCR assay. For the multiplex PCR, a mixture combining 60 forward primers for TCR Vbeta segments and 13 reverse primers for TCR Jbeta segments was used. TCRdb mirrors the immuneACCESS table, restricted to in-frame sequences. Some clones are absent from its copies; in checked studies, under half trace to an unresolved V gene, and the reason for the others is unknown. The sample data list about 160,000 clones, and about 72% of these were observed just once. About 1.3% of the sample is taken by the ten largest. Material for sequencing was PBMCs. The receptors were sampled from a man aged 55 to 70 in good health and CMV-seronegative.

This clone has just a few counts. V and J are TRBV5-6 and TRBJ2-7, with D possibly TRBD1 on 6 matching bases. The V end was cut by 4 bases, the J end by 4 bases, with 18 bases between. The germline V gene has CDR1 SGHDT and CDR2 YYEEEE. The CDR3 covers 15 residues. CDR3 region: CASSPPTGILYEQYF. The CDR3, as DNA: TGTGCCAGCAGCCCCCCGACAGGAATTCTTTACGAGCAGTACTTC.

In DNA form, the CDR3 reads TGTGCCAGCAGCCCGAGACTAGCGGGGGCTTTCGAGCAGTACTTC. It codes for CASSPRLAGAFEQYF. V usage is TRBV11-2 and J usage is TRBJ2-7, with 12 bases lining up with TRBD2. J lost 6 bases, V lost 5 bases, and 8 bases had no gene match. CDR3 length equals 15 residues. CDR1 and CDR2 from the germline V gene are SGHAT and FQNNGV.

CDR3 residues: CASSPEEGTYGYTF. CDR3 in DNA: TGTGCCAGCTCACCAGAGGAGGGTACCTATGGCTACACCTTC. The chain is built from TRBV18 and TRBJ1-2; no clear D. The V end lost 2 bases, the J end lost 4 bases, and 11 bases lay between the germline ends. Germline V gene lookup returns CDR1 KGHSH and CDR2 LQKENI. CDR3 length: 14 amino acids.

This clone appeared once. V is TRBV30 and J is TRBJ1-1, with 10 bases aligning to TRBD1. The CDR3 covers 13 residues. Germline trimming cut 0 bases from V and 10 bases from J; bases unmatched to any gene: 5. The germline V gene encodes CDR1 GTSNPN and CDR2 SVGIG (reference sequence). The CDR3 loop is CAWSVGQGVGAFF. Here the CDR3 DNA reads TGTGCCTGGAGTGTAGGACAGGGGGTAGGAGCTTTCTTT.

V usage is TRBV7-8 and J usage is TRBJ2-1; TRBD2 might be the D (5 bases). This CDR3 has 16 amino acids. The V gene's germline CDR1 is SGHVS and CDR2 FQNEAQ. The germline V and J ends were trimmed by 4 bases and 3 bases, with 16 bases remaining between them. The CDR3, as DNA: TGTGCCAGCAGCTATGAAGGAGGTTCAGGCTACAATGAGCAGTTCTTC. This encodes CASSYEGGSGYNEQFF.

The chain employs TRBV2 and TRBJ1-3; D not certain. CDR1 and CDR2 (germline): SNHLY, FYNNEI. CDR3 length equals 16 residues. V was shortened by 2 bases and J by 0 bases, with 11 bases between the two germline ends. In nucleotides, the CDR3 is TGTGCCAGCAGTGAATCCGTCGTTATCTCTGGAAACACCATATATTTT. Translating gives CASSESVVISGNTIYF.

The chain recombines TRBV30 with TRBJ1-2; no clear D. The CDR3 is 17 residues long. Trimming pared 0 bases from V and 2 bases from J, leaving 19 bases between. CDR1 is GTSNPN, CDR2 SVGIG, per germline (reference sequence). The CDR3 loop is CAWSVYGGLEVNYGYTF. CDR3 nucleotides: TGTGCCTGGAGTGTATACGGAGGTTTAGAGGTGAACTATGGCTACACCTTC.

With regard to this clone: Other nucleotide sequences from this sample produce the same CDR3. V usage is TRBV6-5 and J usage is TRBJ2-7, with 11 nucleotides matching TRBD2. V shed 0 bases, J shed 4 bases, and the junction held 2 bases outside the gene matches. CDR3 length equals 15 residues. Per the germline V gene, CDR1 is MNHEY and CDR2 is SVGAGI. The CDR3: CASSYSTSGAYEQYF. CDR3 coding DNA: TGTGCCAGCAGTTACTCGACTAGCGGGGCATACGAGCAGTACTTC.

The chain joins TRBV7-2 to TRBJ2-3; possible D gene TRBD1, 6 bases. CDR3 length equals 16 residues. Trimming left V 1 base short and J 1 base short, with 12 bases between. The V gene's germline CDR1 is SGHTA and CDR2 FQGNSA. CDR3 sequence reads: CASSLVASGGTDTQYF. Here the CDR3 DNA reads TGTGCCAGCAGCTTAGTGGCCTCAGGGGGCACAGATACGCAGTATTTT.

This chain uses TRBV5-1 with TRBJ1-3, with 7 bases matching TRBD1. This CDR3 contains 14 residues. Germline-derived CDR1 and CDR2 are SGHRS and YFSETQ. The V gene end was trimmed by 4 bases and the J gene end by 7 bases; junction bases not matched to a gene: 8. The CDR3 DNA sequence: TGCGCCAGCAGCAGACAGGGCCTCGCGAACACCATATATTTT. As protein: CASSRQGLANTIYF.

This clone was seen a handful of times. This sequence joins TRBV29-1 and TRBJ2-7; no firm D call. This CDR3 is 11 amino acids long. Per the germline V gene, CDR1 is SQVTM and CDR2 is ANQGSEA. V lost 0 bases and J 7 bases, leaving 7 bases between the germline ends. CDR3 nucleotide sequence: TGCAGCGTTGAAGACCGACAAGAGCAGTACTTC. Translation: CSVEDRQEQYF.

The CDR3 spells CASSIDSYYTEAFF. CDR3 nucleotides: TGTGCCAGTAGTATAGATTCATACTACACTGAAGCTTTCTTT. The chain combines TRBV19 with TRBJ1-1; the D is unclear. Trimming stripped 0 bases from V and 3 bases from J, with 8 bases between. Germline V lookup: CDR1 LNHDA, CDR2 SQIVND (reference sequence). The CDR3 sequence is 14 residues long.

This clone was counted between two and nine times. The genes are TRBV28 and TRBJ1-5; the D gene is possibly TRBD1 (6 bases). This CDR3 spans 17 amino acids. Germline V gene lookup returns CDR1 MDHEN and CDR2 SYDVKM. Trimming cost V 2 bases and J 2 bases, with 16 bases left between them. Here the CDR3 reads CASSLGSHRTGNQPQHF. The CDR3 bases are TGTGCCAGCAGTTTAGGCTCTCATCGGACAGGCAATCAGCCCCAGCATTTT.

The sample holds a few counts of this clone. The chain couples TRBV7-2 to TRBJ2-2; 9 bases fit TRBD2. This CDR3 is built from 15 residues. V lost 3 bases, J lost 6 bases, and 5 bases stayed unmatched. Germline V CDR1 and CDR2: SGHTA, FQGNSA. The CDR3: CASSLVAGGPGELFF. CDR3 nucleotide sequence: TGTGCCAGCAGCTTGGTGGCGGGAGGGCCCGGGGAGCTGTTTTTT.

As to this clone: The same CDR3 can be traced to other DNA sequences in this sample. This chain links TRBV30 with TRBJ1-5, with 8 bases that match TRBD1. V lost 3 bases, J lost 2 bases, and 0 bases stayed unmatched. CDR3 length equals 13 residues. CDR1 GTSNPN and CDR2 SVGIG come from the germline V gene (reference sequence). The CDR3, as DNA: TGTGCCTGGAGGACAGGGGGCAATCAGCCCCAGCATTTT. Amino acids: CAWRTGGNQPQHF.

The chain is built from TRBV7-8 and TRBJ1-5; TRBD1 matches at 8 bases. In germline, CDR1 is SGHVS, CDR2 FQNEAQ. V gave up 4 bases and J gave up 6 bases; unmatched junction bases: 8. This CDR3 contains 15 residues. The CDR3 bases are TGTGCCAGCAGCTACGTCCAGGGGGCCGTTCAGCCCCAGCATTTT. Protein sequence: CASSYVQGAVQPQHF. The full variable domain, rest sourced from reference TRBV7-8 and TRBJ1-5, is GAGVSQSPRYKVAKRGQDVALRCDPISGHVSLFWYQQALGQGPEFLTYFQNEAQLDKSGLPSDRFFAERPEGSVSTLKIQRTQQEDSAVYLCASSYVQGAVQPQHFGDGTRLSIL.

This clone has just one count. An end of the junction differs from the germline gene, which may be a read error. This CDR3 is also generated by other DNA sequences in the sample. V gene TRBV29-1 combines with J gene TRBJ2-3, with a possible D match to TRBD2 (5 bases). The CDR3 runs 14 residues. Looked up from germline, CDR1 is SQVTM and CDR2 is ANQGSEA. The CDR3: CSVETSGGTDTQYF. The CDR3 DNA reads as TGCAGCGTTGAGACAAGCGGCGGCACGGATACGCAGTATTTT.

Comment on this clone: The junction departs from germline at one end; a sequencing error may be responsible. This chain joins TRBV6-1 and TRBJ2-7; weak D call: TRBD2 (5 bases). There are 14 residues in the CDR3. The germline V gene encodes CDR1 MNHNS and CDR2 SASEGT. This CDR3 reads CASSAYLAGYEQCF. The CDR3 region has the DNA TGTGCCAGCAGTGCCTACTTGGCGGGCTACGAGCAGTGCTTC.

With respect to this clone: At one end, the junction sequence differs from germline, possibly due to a read error. The V call is TRBV7-9, the J call TRBJ1-5, with 7 bases identical to TRBD1. CDR1 and CDR2 (germline): SEHNR, FQNEAQ (reference sequence). The CDR3 has 15 residues. CDR3 protein: CSSSLTGDSNQPQHF. The CDR3 nucleotides are TGTTCCAGCAGCCTAACAGGGGATAGCAATCAGCCCCAGCATTTT.

This clone was counted only a few times. V is TRBV5-8 and J is TRBJ1-5; 8 bases match TRBD1. The junction had 4 bases not matched to a gene; V was cut back by 4 bases and J by 4 bases. CDR3 size: 14 residues. The germline V gene has CDR1 SGHTS and CDR2 YDEGEE. CDR3 region: CASSIGQGNQPQHF. The CDR3 nucleotides read TGTGCCAGCAGCATCGGACAGGGAAATCAGCCCCAGCATTTT.

V gene TRBV28 combines with J gene TRBJ1-3; 7 bases align to TRBD1. CDR1 is MDHEN, CDR2 SYDVKM, per germline. With V trimmed by 2 bases and J by 0 bases, 4 bases remained unmatched. This CDR3 has 16 amino acids. CDR3 protein: CASSLQRGPSGNTIYF. The CDR3, as DNA: TGTGCCAGCAGTTTACAAAGGGGGCCCTCTGGAAACACCATATATTTT. The whole variable domain, remainder taken from reference TRBV28 and TRBJ1-3, is DVKVTQSSRYLVKRTGEKVFLECVQDMDHENMFWYRQDPGLGLRLIYFSYDVKMKEKGDIPEGYSVSREKKERFSLILESASTNQTSMYLCASSLQRGPSGNTIYFGEGSWLTVV.

This chain joins TRBV28 and TRBJ1-6; no reliable D call. Trimming cost V 0 bases and J 5 bases, with 5 bases left between them. Germline V CDR1 and CDR2: MDHEN, SYDVKM. The CDR3 is made up of 14 amino acids. CDR3 amino acids: CASSLWQDNSPLHF. The CDR3, as DNA: TGTGCCAGCAGTTTATGGCAGGATAATTCACCCCTCCACTTT.

The rearrangement links TRBV14 to TRBJ2-7; 10 nucleotides match TRBD2. The CDR3 runs to 16 residues. V dropped 2 bases and J dropped 2; count of bases not matched to a gene: 6. The germline V gene encodes CDR1 SGHDN and CDR2 FVKESK. DNA for the CDR3: TGTGCCAGCAGCCAATTAGCGGGGGGACGTACCTACGAGCAGTACTTC. Its protein product is CASSQLAGGRTYEQYF.

V and J are TRBV7-8 and TRBJ2-7; the D gene is possibly TRBD2 (6 bases). Germline values: CDR1 SGHVS, CDR2 FQNEAQ. V dropped 7 bases and J dropped 3 bases, with 13 bases sitting between them. CDR3 size: 13 residues. The CDR3 bases are TGTGCCAGCACACGCGGGGAGAACTACGAGCAGTACTTC. Protein: CASTRGENYEQYF.

V and J are TRBV14 and TRBJ1-1; 7 positions match TRBD1. Germline-derived CDR1 and CDR2 are SGHDN and FVKESK. This CDR3 has 17 residues. Germline trimming cut 2 bases from V and 2 bases from J; bases unmatched to any gene: 11. The CDR3 region is CASSQPPTGKGNTEAFF. CDR3 nucleotides: TGTGCCAGCAGCCAACCGCCGACAGGGAAAGGAAACACTGAAGCTTTCTTT. The entire variable domain, with the rest obtained from reference TRBV14 and TRBJ1-1, is as follows: EAGVTQFPSHSVIEKGQTVTLRCDPISGHDNLYWYRRVMGKEIKFLLHFVKESKQDESGMPNNRFLAERTGGTYSTLKVQPAELEDSGVYFCASSQPPTGKGNTEAFFGQGTRLTVV.

The chain carries TRBV6-5 and TRBJ1-1, with 7 nucleotides matching TRBD1. The V gene's germline CDR1 is MNHEY and CDR2 SVGAGI. The CDR3 contains 15 residues. The trim removed 5 bases at V and 4 bases at J, leaving 10 bases unmatched. The CDR3 spells CASSNQGTGATEAFF. CDR3 bases: TGTGCCAGCAGTAACCAGGGAACAGGGGCCACTGAAGCTTTCTTT.

As concerns this clone: The germline gene is not matched at one end of the junction; a read error may be the cause. The rearrangement joins TRBV7-9 to TRBJ2-3, with TRBD2 matching over 10 bases. Looked up from germline, CDR1 is SEHNR and CDR2 is FQNEAQ (reference sequence). The CDR3 spans 17 residues. The CDR3, as DNA: TGTTCCAGCAGATATCCAGCCGGGACTAGCGGCACAGATACGCAGTATTTT. Protein sequence: CSSRYPAGTSGTDTQYF.

This clone was seen a few times. The chain is built from TRBV5-1 and TRBJ2-5; 10 bases map to TRBD2. V lost 0 bases to trimming and J lost 1 base; unmatched junction nucleotides: 3. Germline loops: CDR1 SGHRS, CDR2 YFSETQ. The CDR3 extends over 16 amino acids. As DNA, the CDR3 is TGCGCCAGCAGCTTGGGAGTAGCGGGAGGCCAAGAGACCCAGTACTTC. Protein: CASSLGVAGGQETQYF. The full variable domain, its missing parts supplied by reference TRBV5-1 and TRBJ2-5, is KAGVTQTPRYLIKTRGQQVTLSCSPISGHRSVSWYQQTPGQGLQFLFEYFSETQRNKGNFPGRFSGRQFSNSRSEMNVSTLELGDSALYLCASSLGVAGGQETQYFGPGTRLLVL.